One TCR beta chain is described in this entry. The clone's antigen remains unknown. The input lacks base qualities; no much larger clone sits a single base away. This specimen comes from a study of tumor-infiltrating lymphocytes in oesophageal squamous cell carcinoma (dated by TCRdb to about 2016). Libraries were prepared through PCR. Data came from an Illumina HiSeq 2000. The public reads were reprocessed in TCRdb via fastp at Q25 and MiXCR, keeping in-frame beta chains. Under each unique CDR3 protein, matching rows form one entry showing the most common genes and DNA. A total of roughly 17,000 distinct CDR3 sequences appear in this sample, around 48% of them only once. The ten most abundant clones make up under 50% of the sample. The receptor was isolated from a female donor with esophageal squamous cell carcinoma. Sequencing was performed on normal esophageal tissue next to the tumor.

The CDR3 reads CASSLAGVSKTQYF. The DNA sequence is TGTGCCAGCAGCTTAGCGGGAGTGAGTAAGACCCAGTACTTC. The V gene is TRBV11-2 and the J gene is TRBJ2-4; TRBD2 is possibly the D segment (6 matching bases). With the DNA end fitting TRBJ2-5 better, the J assignment may be wrong. The CDR3, cysteine through phenylalanine, is 14 amino acids long. Just CDR3 DNA is preserved here, 42 bases in frame from base 1. Per the germline V gene, SGHAT is the CDR1 and FQNNGV is the CDR2.